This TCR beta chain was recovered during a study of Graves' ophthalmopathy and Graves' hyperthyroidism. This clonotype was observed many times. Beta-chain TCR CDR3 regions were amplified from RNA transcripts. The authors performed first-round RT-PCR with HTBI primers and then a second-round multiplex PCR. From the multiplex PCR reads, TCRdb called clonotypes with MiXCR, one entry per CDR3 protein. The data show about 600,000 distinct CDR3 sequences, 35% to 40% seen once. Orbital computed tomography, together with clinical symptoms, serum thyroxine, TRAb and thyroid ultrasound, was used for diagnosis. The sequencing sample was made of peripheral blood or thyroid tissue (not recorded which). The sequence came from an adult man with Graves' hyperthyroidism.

The CDR3 coding sequence is TGCAGCGTTGAAACGACTTCGGCCAGAGTACCTAACTATGGCTACACCTTC. It specifies CSVETTSARVPNYGYTF. This rearrangement joins TRBV29-1 to TRBJ1-2; D is unresolved. V shed 2 bases and J shed 0 bases, with 19 bases lying between them. The length of the CDR3 is 17 residues. Germline V gives CDR1 SQVTM, CDR2 ANQGSEA.